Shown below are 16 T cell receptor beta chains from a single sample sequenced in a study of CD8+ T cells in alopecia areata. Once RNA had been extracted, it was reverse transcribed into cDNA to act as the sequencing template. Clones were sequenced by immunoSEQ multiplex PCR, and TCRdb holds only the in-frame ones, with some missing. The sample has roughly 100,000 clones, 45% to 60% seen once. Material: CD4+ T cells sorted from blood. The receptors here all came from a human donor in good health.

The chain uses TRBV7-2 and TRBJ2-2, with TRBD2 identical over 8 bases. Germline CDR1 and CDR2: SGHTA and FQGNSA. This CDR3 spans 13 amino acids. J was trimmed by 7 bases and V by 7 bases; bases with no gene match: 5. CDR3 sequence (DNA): TGTGCCAGCACCGGGACTAGACTCGGGGAGCTGTTTTTT. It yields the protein CASTGTRLGELFF.

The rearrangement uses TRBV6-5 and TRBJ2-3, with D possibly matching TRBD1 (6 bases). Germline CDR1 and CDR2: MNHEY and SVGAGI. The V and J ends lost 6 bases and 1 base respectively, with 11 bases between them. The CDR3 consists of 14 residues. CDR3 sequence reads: CASRASGGTDTQYF. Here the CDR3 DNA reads TGTGCCAGCAGGGCTTCAGGGGGCACAGATACGCAGTATTTT.

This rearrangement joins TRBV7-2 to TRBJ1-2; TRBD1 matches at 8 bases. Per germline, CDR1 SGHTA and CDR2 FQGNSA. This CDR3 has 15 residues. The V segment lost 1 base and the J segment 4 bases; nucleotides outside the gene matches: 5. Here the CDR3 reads CASSLGPGGIYGYTF. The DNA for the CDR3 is TGTGCCAGCAGCTTAGGTCCAGGGGGCATCTATGGCTACACCTTC. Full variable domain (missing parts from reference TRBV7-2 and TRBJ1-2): GAGVSQSPSNKVTEKGKDVELRCDPISGHTALYWYRQSLGQGLEFLIYFQGNSAPDKSGLPSDRFSAERTGGSVSTLTIQRTQQEDSAVYLCASSLGPGGIYGYTFGSGTRLTVV.

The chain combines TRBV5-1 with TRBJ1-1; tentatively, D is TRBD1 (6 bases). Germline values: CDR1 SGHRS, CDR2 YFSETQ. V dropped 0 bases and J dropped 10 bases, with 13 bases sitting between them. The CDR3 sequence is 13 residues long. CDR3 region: CASSLGTEGIAFF. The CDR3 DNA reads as TGCGCCAGCAGCTTGGGGACAGAGGGAATAGCTTTCTTT.

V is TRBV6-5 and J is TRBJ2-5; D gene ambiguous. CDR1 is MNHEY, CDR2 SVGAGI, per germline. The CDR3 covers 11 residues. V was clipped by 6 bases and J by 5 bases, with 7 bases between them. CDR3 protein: CASRVAETQYF. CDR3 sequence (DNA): TGTGCCAGCAGAGTAGCCGAGACCCAGTACTTC.

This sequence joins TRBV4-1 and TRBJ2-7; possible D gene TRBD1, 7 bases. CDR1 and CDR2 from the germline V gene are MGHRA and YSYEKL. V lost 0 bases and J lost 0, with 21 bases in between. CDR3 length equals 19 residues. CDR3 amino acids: CASSQDLWRQGLGSYEQYF. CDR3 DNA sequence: TGCGCCAGCAGCCAAGATCTGTGGAGACAGGGACTGGGCTCCTACGAGCAGTACTTC.

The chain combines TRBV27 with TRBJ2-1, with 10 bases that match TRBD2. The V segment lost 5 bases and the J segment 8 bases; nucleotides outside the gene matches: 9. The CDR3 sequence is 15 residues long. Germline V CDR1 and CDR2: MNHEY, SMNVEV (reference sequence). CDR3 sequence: CASSPTRLAGDEQFF. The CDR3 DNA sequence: TGTGCCAGCAGTCCGACCAGGCTAGCGGGGGATGAGCAGTTCTTC.

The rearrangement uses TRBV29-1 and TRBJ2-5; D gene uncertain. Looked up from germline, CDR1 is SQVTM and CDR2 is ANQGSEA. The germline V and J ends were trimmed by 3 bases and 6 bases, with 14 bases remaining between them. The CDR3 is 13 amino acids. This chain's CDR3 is CSVEAPVRQTQYF. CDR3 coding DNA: TGCAGCGTTGAGGCACCCGTCCGTCAGACCCAGTACTTC.

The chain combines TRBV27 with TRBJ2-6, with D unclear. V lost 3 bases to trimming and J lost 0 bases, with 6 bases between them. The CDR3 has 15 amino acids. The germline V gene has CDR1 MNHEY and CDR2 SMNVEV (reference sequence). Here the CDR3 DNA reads TGTGCCAGCAGTTTTTGGGGCTCTGGGGCCAACGTCCTGACTTTC. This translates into CASSFWGSGANVLTF.

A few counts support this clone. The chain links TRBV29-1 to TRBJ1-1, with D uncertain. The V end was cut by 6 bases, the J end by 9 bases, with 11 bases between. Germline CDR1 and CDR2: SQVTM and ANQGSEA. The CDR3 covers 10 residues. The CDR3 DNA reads TGCAGCGTCGCTGACCAAAAAGCTTTCTTT. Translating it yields CSVADQKAFF.

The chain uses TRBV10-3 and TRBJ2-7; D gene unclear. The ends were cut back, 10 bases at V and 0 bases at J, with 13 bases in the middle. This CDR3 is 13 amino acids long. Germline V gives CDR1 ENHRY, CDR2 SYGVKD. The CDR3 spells CATEDGGSYEQYF. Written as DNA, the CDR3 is TGTGCCACCGAGGACGGTGGCTCCTACGAGCAGTACTTC.

This CDR3 is CASSLERGDGYTF. CDR3 sequence (DNA): TGTGCCAGCAGCTTAGAGCGGGGGGATGGCTACACCTTC. The rearrangement joins TRBV7-2 to TRBJ1-2, with a tentative D call TRBD1 (5 bases). The CDR3 extends over 13 amino acids. The V gene's germline CDR1 is SGHTA and CDR2 FQGNSA. V was clipped by 1 base and J by 6 bases, with 9 bases between them.

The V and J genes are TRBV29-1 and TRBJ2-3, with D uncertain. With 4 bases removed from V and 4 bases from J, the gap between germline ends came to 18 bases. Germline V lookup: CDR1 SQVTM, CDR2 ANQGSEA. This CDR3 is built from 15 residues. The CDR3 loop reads CSVALFSGIPDTQYF. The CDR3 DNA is TGCAGCGTTGCGTTATTTTCGGGTATCCCAGATACGCAGTATTTT.

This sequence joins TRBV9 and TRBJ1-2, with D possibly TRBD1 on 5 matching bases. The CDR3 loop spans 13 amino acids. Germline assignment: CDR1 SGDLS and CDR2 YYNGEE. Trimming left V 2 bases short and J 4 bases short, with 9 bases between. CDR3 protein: CASSVSGSYGYTF. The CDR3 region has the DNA TGTGCCAGCAGCGTGTCAGGGAGCTATGGCTACACCTTC.

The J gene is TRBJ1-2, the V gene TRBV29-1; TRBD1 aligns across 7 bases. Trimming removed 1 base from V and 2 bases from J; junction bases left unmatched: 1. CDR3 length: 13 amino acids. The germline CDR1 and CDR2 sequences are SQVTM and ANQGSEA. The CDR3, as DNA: TGCAGCGTTGAAGGACAGGGCAACTATGGCTACACCTTC. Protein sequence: CSVEGQGNYGYTF. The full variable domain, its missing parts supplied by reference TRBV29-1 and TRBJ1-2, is SAVISQKPSRDICQRGTSLTIQCQVDSQVTMMFWYRQQPGQSLTLIATANQGSEATYESGFVIDKFPISRPNLTFSTLTVSNMSPEDSSIYLCSVEGQGNYGYTFGSGTRLTVV.

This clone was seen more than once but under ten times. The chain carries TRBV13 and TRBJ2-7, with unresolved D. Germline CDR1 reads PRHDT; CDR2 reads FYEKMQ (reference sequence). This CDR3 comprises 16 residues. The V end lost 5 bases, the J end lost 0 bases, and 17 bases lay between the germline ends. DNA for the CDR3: TGTGCCAGCAGCGCGTCCAGCTACCAAATCTCCTACGAGCAGTACTTC. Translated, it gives CASSASSYQISYEQYF.